This T cell receptor beta chain is from a study of Ad26.COV2.S vaccination and SARS-CoV-2 variants. Clones were read by immunoSEQ multiplex PCR, and TCRdb kept only the in-frame ones, dropping some. The sample shows about half a million clones, approximately 90% of them seen only once. Treatment specified: roughly 20 received Ad26.COV2.S at low or high dose, single or two shots; about five received placebo; per-sample allocation not given. Collection of the samples took place on day 63 after the first injection of vaccine or placebo. V lost 2 bases and J 5 bases, leaving 10 bases between the germline ends. The CDR3 runs 13 residues. Germline-derived CDR1 and CDR2 are PRHDT and FYEKMQ (reference sequence).

The TCR was taken from a person between 18 and 60 years old who received the Ad26.COV2.S COVID-19 vaccine or a placebo. The sequences come from peripheral blood, collected in a trial of Ad26.COV2.S vaccine versus placebo. The chain carries TRBV13 and TRBJ2-7; D not certain. The CDR3 reads CASSLRQADEQYF. Written as DNA, the CDR3 is TGTGCCAGCAGCTTACGGCAGGCCGACGAGCAGTACTTC.